Following are 30 T cell receptor beta chains from one sample sequenced in a study of cytomegalovirus exposure and HLA in healthy donors. Vbeta (60) and Jbeta (13) primers were used in the PCR. TCRdb's table, derived via immunoSEQ multiplex PCR, lists solely in-frame clones and lacks some. Found here are 150,000 to 200,000 clones, about 71% of them singletons; the top ten hold 2.5% to 3.5%. The sequencing input was PBMCs. Receptors originate from a woman in her thirties or forties in good health and CMV-seropositive.

This chain connects TRBV7-2 to TRBJ2-7; 9 bases fit TRBD1. Unmatched junction bases numbered 6, after V lost 2 bases and J lost 7 bases. The V gene's germline CDR1 is SGHTA and CDR2 FQGNSA. The CDR3 sequence is 14 residues long. Here the CDR3 reads CASSLTGGSAEQYF. CDR3 DNA: TGTGCCAGCAGCTTAACAGGGGGCTCGGCTGAGCAGTACTTC.

V usage is TRBV7-3 and J usage is TRBJ2-2; possibly TRBD2 for D (6 bases). The V end lost 3 bases, the J end lost 4 bases, and 9 bases lay between the germline ends. This CDR3 has 14 amino acids. Germline values: CDR1 SGHTA, CDR2 FQGTGA. The CDR3 DNA reads TGTGCCAGCAGCTTGGAGGGGAGCACCGGGGAGCTGTTTTTT. Protein product: CASSLEGSTGELFF.

A few counts support this clone. The chain carries TRBV28 and TRBJ2-6; D possibly corresponds to TRBD1 (6 bases). Germline CDR1 is MDHEN and CDR2 is SYDVKM. The V gene lost 4 bases and the J gene lost 0 bases, with 16 bases spanning the gap. The CDR3 loop spans 18 amino acids. CDR3 sequence: CASSSPTGRSSGANVLTF. The CDR3 coding sequence is TGTGCCAGCAGTTCCCCAACAGGGAGATCCTCTGGGGCCAACGTCCTGACTTTC.

This chain links TRBV5-6 with TRBJ1-5, with TRBD1 identical over 10 bases. This CDR3 has 15 amino acids. Germline CDR1 reads SGHDT; CDR2 reads YYEEEE. The V and J ends lost 4 bases and 4 bases, in that order; junction bases with no gene match: 5. The CDR3 loop is CASSPGTGENQPQHF. As DNA, the CDR3 is TGTGCCAGCAGCCCAGGGACAGGGGAGAATCAGCCCCAGCATTTT.

The chain joins TRBV4-1 to TRBJ2-5, with a possible D match to TRBD2 (6 bases). The end of the DNA fits TRBJ2-7 better, so the J call may be wrong. Looked up from germline, CDR1 is MGHRA and CDR2 is YSYEKL. This CDR3 region has 19 residues. The CDR3 nucleotides are TGCGCCAGCAGCCAAGAAGTCCCAGAGCGGGTCACCGGCTCCTACGAGCAGTACTTC. This codes for CASSQEVPERVTGSYEQYF.

V usage is TRBV2 and J usage is TRBJ1-4; no clear D. This CDR3 comprises 14 residues. Trimming took 7 bases from V and 0 from J, leaving 9 bases between them. Germline loops: CDR1 SNHLY, CDR2 FYNNEI. The CDR3 reads CASKAGTTNEKLFF. The CDR3, as DNA: TGTGCCAGCAAAGCCGGGACAACTAATGAAAAACTGTTTTTT.

V gene TRBV4-2 combines with J gene TRBJ1-1; unclear D gene. CDR3 length: 13 amino acids. The germline V and J ends were trimmed by 1 base and 5 bases, with 8 bases remaining between them. The germline V gene has CDR1 LGHNA and CDR2 YNFKEQ. The CDR3 loop reads CASSQGPGTEAFF. In nucleotides, the CDR3 is TGTGCCAGCAGCCAAGGACCAGGTACTGAAGCTTTCTTT.

This clone has only one observation. The chain is built from TRBV19 and TRBJ1-5, with 8 nucleotides matching TRBD1. The V and J ends lost 4 bases and 4 bases, in that order; junction bases with no gene match: 9. CDR3 length equals 16 residues. CDR1 is LNHDA, CDR2 SQIVND, per germline (reference sequence). The DNA of the CDR3 is TGTGCCAGTAGTACTTTGACAGGGGCTCTAAATCAGCCCCAGCATTTT. Translating gives CASSTLTGALNQPQHF.

This clone has just a few counts. The CDR3 nucleotides read TGTGCCAGCAGTTACGATGAAAACGTGGCTTACAATGAGCAGTTCTTC. It specifies CASSYDENVAYNEQFF. The V call is TRBV6-5, the J call TRBJ2-1; D gene uncertain. The CDR3 runs 16 residues. The germline CDR1 and CDR2 sequences are MNHEY and SVGAGI. Trimming stripped 2 bases from V and 4 bases from J, with 15 bases between.

This CDR3 reads CATSSAGYNEQFF. The CDR3 DNA reads TGTGCCACCAGCAGTGCAGGTTACAATGAGCAGTTCTTC. This sequence joins TRBV15 and TRBJ2-1; no clear D gene. V gave up 3 bases and J gave up 4 bases, with 7 bases separating them. The CDR3 consists of 13 residues. Germline CDR1 and CDR2: LNHNV and YYDKDF (reference sequence).

The chain is built from TRBV6-5 and TRBJ2-4, with 8 positions matching TRBD1. This CDR3 is 16 amino acids long. Trimming cost V 2 bases and J 8 bases; bases outside gene matches: 11. Per the germline V gene, CDR1 is MNHEY and CDR2 is SVGAGI. The DNA of the CDR3 is TGTGCCAGCAGTTACGGGACAGGCGGCCCGAGGGACATTCAGTACTTC. It codes for CASSYGTGGPRDIQYF.

This clone came up a few times. The chain joins TRBV6-5 to TRBJ1-1; possibly TRBD1 for D (6 bases). Germline V gene lookup returns CDR1 MNHEY and CDR2 SVGAGI. This CDR3 comprises 14 residues. The V and J ends lost 6 bases and 0 bases respectively, with 11 bases between them. The CDR3 DNA reads TGTGCCAGCAGGAGACAGGTTGTGAACACTGAAGCTTTCTTT. This gives the protein CASRRQVVNTEAFF.

J is TRBJ2-2 and V is TRBV29-1; possibly TRBD2 for D (8 bases). V dropped 4 bases and J dropped 4 bases, with 22 bases sitting between them. In germline, CDR1 is SQVTM, CDR2 ANQGSEA. CDR3 length: 17 amino acids. The CDR3 DNA reads TGCAGCGTTGCCCTGGGCGGGGGGACAGACCTCACCGGGGAGCTGTTTTTT. It is translated as CSVALGGGTDLTGELFF.

J is TRBJ1-3 and V is TRBV2, with 10 nucleotides matching TRBD1. CDR3 length: 15 amino acids. The germline CDR1 and CDR2 sequences are SNHLY and FYNNEI. With V trimmed by 6 bases and J by 3 bases, 5 bases remained unmatched. CDR3 nucleotide sequence: TGTGCCAGCAGCGCGGGACAGGGGAATGGAAACACCATATATTTT. Translated, it gives CASSAGQGNGNTIYF.

The chain is built from TRBV7-8 and TRBJ1-3; D may be TRBD1 (5 bases). The CDR3 is 14 residues long. CDR1 is SGHVS and CDR2 is FQNEAQ in the germline V gene. V lost 8 bases and J 0 bases, leaving 11 bases between the germline ends. CDR3 in amino acids: CASPGGSSGNTIYF. The CDR3 nucleotides read TGTGCCAGCCCCGGGGGTAGCTCTGGAAACACCATATATTTT.

The chain combines TRBV19 with TRBJ2-4; D perhaps matches TRBD2 (5 bases). From germline, CDR1 is LNHDA and CDR2 SQIVND (reference sequence). CDR3 length: 13 amino acids. Deletions cut 4 bases from V and 7 bases from J, with 11 bases between. CDR3 nucleotides: TGTGCCAGTAGTACGTTCGAGCGGAACATTCAGTACTTC. It codes for CASSTFERNIQYF.

The rearrangement joins TRBV9 to TRBJ1-2; D is uncertain. The germline CDR1 and CDR2 sequences are SGDLS and YYNGEE. Trimming took off 3 bases at V and 3 bases at J, with 18 bases between the two ends. The CDR3 is made up of 16 amino acids. The CDR3 coding sequence is TGTGCCAGCAGCGCTGAGACCGGGTTATCCCACTATGGCTACACCTTC. The encoded protein is CASSAETGLSHYGYTF.

The gene calls are TRBV19 and TRBJ2-7, with 9 bases aligning to TRBD1. J gave up 2 bases and V 6 bases, and 5 bases lay outside the gene matches. There are 14 residues in the CDR3. Per the germline V gene, CDR1 is LNHDA and CDR2 is SQIVND (reference sequence). The CDR3 here is CASRDRDRAYEQYF. The CDR3 nucleotides read TGTGCCAGTAGAGACCGGGACAGGGCCTACGAGCAGTACTTC.

The chain carries TRBV5-4 and TRBJ2-1, with D tentatively TRBD2 (5 bases). CDR1 SGHNT and CDR2 YYREEE come from the germline V gene (reference sequence). V was shortened by 0 bases and J by 1 base, with 20 bases between the two germline ends. The CDR3 runs 19 residues. CDR3 nucleotides: TGTGCCAGCAGCTTGGCCATTGGGGTTCCGGGATTATCCTACAATGAGCAGTTCTTC. This sequence encodes CASSLAIGVPGLSYNEQFF. The complete variable domain, with remaining parts taken from reference TRBV5-4 and TRBJ2-1, reads ETGVTQSPTHLIKTRGQQVTLRCSSQSGHNTVSWYQQALGQGPQFIFQYYREEENGRGNFPPRFSGLQFPNYSSELNVNALELDDSALYLCASSLAIGVPGLSYNEQFFGPGTRLTVL.

This clone was seen a handful of times. In the same sample, other DNA sequences code for this CDR3. In DNA, the CDR3 is TGTGCCAGCAGTTTGGGGAGCTCCTACGAGCAGTACTTC. This sequence encodes CASSLGSSYEQYF. This rearrangement joins TRBV28 to TRBJ2-7; a possible D gene is TRBD2 (5 bases). V was clipped by 3 bases and J by 0 bases, with 6 bases between them. Germline assignment: CDR1 MDHEN and CDR2 SYDVKM. CDR3 length: 13 residues.

The CDR3: CASRQLAGDDTQYF. CDR3 bases: TGTGCCAGTAGACAACTAGCGGGAGATGATACGCAGTATTTT. This chain connects TRBV19 to TRBJ2-3, with TRBD2 identical over 11 bases. The CDR3 extends over 14 amino acids. J lost 6 bases, V lost 6 bases, and 5 bases had no gene match. Per germline, CDR1 LNHDA and CDR2 SQIVND (reference sequence).

The rearrangement joins TRBV4-2 to TRBJ1-4, with D possibly matching TRBD1 (5 bases). CDR1 is LGHNA and CDR2 is YNFKEQ in the germline V gene. V dropped 1 base and J dropped 0 bases, with 6 bases sitting between them. This CDR3 has 15 residues. The CDR3 protein is CASSQGTPTNEKLFF. CDR3 DNA sequence: TGTGCCAGCAGCCAAGGGACACCAACTAATGAAAAACTGTTTTTT.

This clone turned up a few times. This CDR3 is CASSPQGINSGANVLTF. CDR3 in DNA: TGTGCCAGCTCACCACAGGGGATAAACTCTGGGGCCAACGTCCTGACTTTC. V and J are TRBV18 and TRBJ2-6; a weak D match, TRBD1 (5 bases). Trimming removed 1 base from V and 0 bases from J, with 10 bases in between. This CDR3 spans 17 amino acids. The germline V gene has CDR1 KGHSH and CDR2 LQKENI. Supplemented by reference TRBV18 and TRBJ2-6, the full variable domain reads NAGVMQNPRHLVRRRGQEARLRCSPMKGHSHVYWYRQLPEEGLKFMVYLQKENIIDESGMPKERFSAEFPKEGPSILRIQQVVRGDSAAYFCASSPQGINSGANVLTFGAGSRLTVL.

This chain uses TRBV7-3 with TRBJ2-7, with D unresolved. The CDR3 contains 17 residues. V lost 5 bases and J lost 2, with 22 bases in between. Germline lookup yields CDR1 SGHTA and CDR2 FQGTGA. In DNA, the CDR3 is TGTGCCAGCAGCCGACGATTTGCGGCTGGAAAAACCTACGAGCAGTACTTC. Translated: CASSRRFAAGKTYEQYF.

This clone has just a few counts. J is TRBJ2-7 and V is TRBV7-8, with TRBD1 identical over 8 bases. Germline values: CDR1 SGHVS, CDR2 FQNEAQ. V was clipped by 7 bases and J by 2 bases; unmatched bases: 7. The CDR3 contains 14 residues. CDR3: CASTDRGRTYEQYF. CDR3 coding DNA: TGTGCCAGCACCGACAGGGGTAGAACCTACGAGCAGTACTTC. The full variable domain, in which reference TRBV7-8 and TRBJ2-7 provide the parts outside the CDR3, is GAGVSQSPRYKVAKRGQDVALRCDPISGHVSLFWYQQALGQGPEFLTYFQNEAQLDKSGLPSDRFFAERPEGSVSTLKIQRTQQEDSAVYLCASTDRGRTYEQYFGPGTRLTVT.

The rearrangement uses TRBV28 and TRBJ1-2, with TRBD1 matching over 8 bases. CDR3 size: 13 residues. Germline-derived CDR1 and CDR2 are MDHEN and SYDVKM. V lost 5 bases to trimming and J lost 8 bases; unmatched junction nucleotides: 7. The CDR3 loop is CASSIQGARGYTF. CDR3 nucleotides: TGTGCCAGCAGTATTCAGGGGGCCAGGGGCTACACCTTC.

This sequence joins TRBV18 and TRBJ1-5, with a weak D call TRBD1 (6 bases). The CDR3 runs 16 residues. Germline V gives CDR1 KGHSH, CDR2 LQKENI. The V end was cut by 3 bases, the J end by 4 bases, with 16 bases between. The CDR3 reads CASSPSQGISNQPQHF. The CDR3, as DNA: TGTGCCAGCTCACCGTCACAGGGCATCTCAAATCAGCCCCAGCATTTT.

This clone was seen once. Germline is not matched at one junction end, which may reflect a read error. This chain joins TRBV28 and TRBJ1-2; 8 bases are a match to TRBD1. Looked up from germline, CDR1 is MDHEN and CDR2 is SYDVKM. This CDR3 is 13 amino acids long. The CDR3 spells CASRRTGLDGYPF. For the CDR3, the DNA is TGTGCCAGCAGAAGGACAGGGTTGGATGGCTACCCCTTC.

This clone was detected a few times. This chain joins TRBV10-3 and TRBJ1-1; D may be TRBD1 (6 bases). CDR3 length: 14 amino acids. The germline V gene has CDR1 ENHRY and CDR2 SYGVKD. V lost 5 bases and J 3 bases, leaving 13 bases between the germline ends. CDR3 protein: CAISNRASDTEAFF. CDR3 nucleotide sequence: TGTGCCATCAGTAACAGGGCTTCCGACACTGAAGCTTTCTTT.

This clone was seen a handful of times. This CDR3 is CSVGATTLLYEQFF. For the CDR3, the DNA is TGCAGCGTCGGAGCGACTACGCTTCTCTATGAGCAGTTCTTC. The V and J genes are TRBV29-1 and TRBJ2-1, with D maybe TRBD2 (5 bases). Looked up from germline, CDR1 is SQVTM and CDR2 is ANQGSEA. The V end lost 6 bases, the J end lost 8 bases, and 20 bases lay between the germline ends. This CDR3 is 14 amino acids long.